This T cell receptor beta chain was documented in a study of cytomegalovirus exposure and HLA in healthy donors. Germline V gene sequence: CDR1 MNHEY, CDR2 SMNVEV (reference sequence). The CDR3 runs 15 residues. V lost 6 bases to trimming and J lost 8 bases; unmatched junction nucleotides: 10. Clones were read by immunoSEQ multiplex PCR, and TCRdb kept only the in-frame ones, dropping some. The repertoire has some 350,000 clones, roughly 87% of them found once; the top ten carry 1% to 1.5%. Sequencing was performed on PBMCs. The V gene is TRBV27, the J gene TRBJ1-4, with 9 bases aligning to TRBD1. The receptor's source is a young woman in good health and CMV-seropositive. The CDR3 reads CASRPGQGNEEKLFF. CDR3 bases: TGTGCCAGCAGACCCGGACAGGGGAATGAGGAAAAACTGTTTTTT.